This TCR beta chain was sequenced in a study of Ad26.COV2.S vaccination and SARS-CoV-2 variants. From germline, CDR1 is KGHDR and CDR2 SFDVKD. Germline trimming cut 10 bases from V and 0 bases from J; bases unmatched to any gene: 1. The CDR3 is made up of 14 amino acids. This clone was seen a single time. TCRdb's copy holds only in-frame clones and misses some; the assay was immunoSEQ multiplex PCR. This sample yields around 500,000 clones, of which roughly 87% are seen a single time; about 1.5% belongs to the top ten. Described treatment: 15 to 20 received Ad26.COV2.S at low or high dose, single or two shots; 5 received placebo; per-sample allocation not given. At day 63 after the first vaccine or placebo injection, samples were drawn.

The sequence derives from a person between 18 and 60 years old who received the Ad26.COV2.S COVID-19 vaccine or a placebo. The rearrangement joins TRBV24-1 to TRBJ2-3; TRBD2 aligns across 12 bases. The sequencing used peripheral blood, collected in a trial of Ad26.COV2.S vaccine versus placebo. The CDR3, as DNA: TGTGCCACGGGACTAGCGGGTAGCACAGATACGCAGTATTTT. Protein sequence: CATGLAGSTDTQYF.